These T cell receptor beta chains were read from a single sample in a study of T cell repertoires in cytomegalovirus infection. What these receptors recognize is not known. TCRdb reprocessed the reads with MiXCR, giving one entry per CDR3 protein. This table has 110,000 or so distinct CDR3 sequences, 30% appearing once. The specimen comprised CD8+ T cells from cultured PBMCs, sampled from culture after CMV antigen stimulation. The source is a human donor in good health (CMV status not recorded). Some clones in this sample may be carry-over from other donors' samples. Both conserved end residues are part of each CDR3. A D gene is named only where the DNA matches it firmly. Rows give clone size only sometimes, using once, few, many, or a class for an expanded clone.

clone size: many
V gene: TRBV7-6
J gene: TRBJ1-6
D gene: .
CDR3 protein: CASSPLQGPMNSPLHF
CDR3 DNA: TGTGCCAGCAGCCCTCTTCAAGGGCCCATGAATTCACCCCTCCACTTT

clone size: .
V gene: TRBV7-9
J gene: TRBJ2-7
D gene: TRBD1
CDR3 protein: CASSQGQGISYEQYF
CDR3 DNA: TGTGCCAGCAGCCAAGGACAGGGGATTTCCTACGAGCAGTACTTC

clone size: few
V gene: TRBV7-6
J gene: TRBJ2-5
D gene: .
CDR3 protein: CASSTRTEPLEETQYF
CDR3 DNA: TGTGCCAGCAGCACGAGGACAGAGCCCTTAGAAGAGACCCAGTACTTC

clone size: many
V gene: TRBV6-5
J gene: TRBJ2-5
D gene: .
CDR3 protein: CASSYSGGVGTQYF
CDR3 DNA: TGTGCCAGCAGTTACTCTGGCGGGGTAGGGACCCAGTACTTC

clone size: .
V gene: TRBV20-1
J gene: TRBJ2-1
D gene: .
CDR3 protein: CSARELGGSPYNEQFF
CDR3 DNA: TGCAGTGCTAGAGAATTGGGCGGATCTCCCTACAATGAGCAGTTCTTC

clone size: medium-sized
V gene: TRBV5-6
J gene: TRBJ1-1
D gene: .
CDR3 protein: CASSLGTEAFF
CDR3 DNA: TGTGCCAGCAGCTTGGGCACTGAAGCTTTCTTT

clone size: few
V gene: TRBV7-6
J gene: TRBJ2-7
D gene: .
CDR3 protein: CASSSNGNYEQYF
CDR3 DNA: TGTGCCAGCAGCTCCAATGGCAACTACGAGCAGTACTTC

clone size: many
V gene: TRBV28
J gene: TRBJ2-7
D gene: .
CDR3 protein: CASSGTRRIIYEQYF
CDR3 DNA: TGTGCCAGCAGTGGGACACGGCGAATTATCTACGAGCAGTACTTC

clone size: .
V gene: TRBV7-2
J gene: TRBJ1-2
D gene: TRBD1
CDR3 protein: CASSTSRDRGYYGYTF
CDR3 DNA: TGTGCCAGCAGCACGTCCCGGGACAGGGGTTACTATGGCTACACCTTC

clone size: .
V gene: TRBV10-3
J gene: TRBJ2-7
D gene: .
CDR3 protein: CAISESVGRSSYEQYF
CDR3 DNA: TGTGCCATCAGTGAGTCAGTAGGGAGGTCCTCCTACGAGCAGTACTTC

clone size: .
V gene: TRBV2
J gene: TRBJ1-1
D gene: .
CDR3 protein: CASRTIGGNTEAFF
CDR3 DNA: TGTGCCAGCAGAACCATAGGGGGGAACACTGAAGCTTTCTTT

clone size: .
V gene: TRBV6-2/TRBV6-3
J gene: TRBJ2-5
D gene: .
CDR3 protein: CASSPLEGHTVETQYF
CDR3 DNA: TGTGCCAGCAGTCCACTCGAGGGCCATACAGTAGAGACCCAGTACTTC

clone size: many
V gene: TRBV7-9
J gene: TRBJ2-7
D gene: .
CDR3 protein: CASSFWEAHEQYF
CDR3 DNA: TGTGCCAGCAGCTTCTGGGAGGCCCACGAGCAGTACTTC

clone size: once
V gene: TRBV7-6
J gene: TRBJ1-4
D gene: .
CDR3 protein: CASSLLNEKLFF
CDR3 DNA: TGTGCCAGCAGCTTATTGAATGAAAAACTGTTTTTT

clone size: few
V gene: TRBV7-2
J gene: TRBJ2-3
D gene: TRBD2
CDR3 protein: CASSLELAGGADTQYF
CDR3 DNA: TGTGCCAGCAGCTTAGAGCTAGCGGGGGGGGCAGATACGCAGTATTTT

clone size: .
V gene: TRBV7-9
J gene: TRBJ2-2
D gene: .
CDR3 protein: CASSLGGRLGLFF
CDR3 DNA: TGTGCCAGCAGCTTAGGGGGACGCCTTGGGCTGTTTTTT

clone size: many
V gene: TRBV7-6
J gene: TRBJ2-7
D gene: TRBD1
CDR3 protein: CASSLATGTGGYEQYF
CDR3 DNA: TGTGCCAGCAGCTTAGCTACCGGGACAGGGGGCTACGAGCAGTACTTC

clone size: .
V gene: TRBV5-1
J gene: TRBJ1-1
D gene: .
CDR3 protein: CASSLVERNTEAFF
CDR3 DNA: TGCGCCAGCAGCTTGGTAGAGAGGAACACTGAAGCTTTCTTT

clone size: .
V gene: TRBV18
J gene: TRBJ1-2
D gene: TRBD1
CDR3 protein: CASSPGTGTPYGYTF
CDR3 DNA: TGTGCCAGCTCCCCCGGGACAGGGACTCCCTATGGCTACACCTTC

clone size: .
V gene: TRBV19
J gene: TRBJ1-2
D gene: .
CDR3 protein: CASTPGPLGGYTF
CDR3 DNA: TGTGCCAGTACCCCCGGTCCTCTGGGAGGCTACACCTTC

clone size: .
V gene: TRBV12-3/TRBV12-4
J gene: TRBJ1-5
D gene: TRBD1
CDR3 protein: CASSEGTGGLQPQHF
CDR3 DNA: TGTGCCAGCAGTGAAGGGACAGGGGGCCTTCAGCCCCAGCATTTT

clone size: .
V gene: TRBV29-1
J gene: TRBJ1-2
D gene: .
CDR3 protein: CSVEDGRNYGYTF
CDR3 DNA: TGCAGCGTTGAAGATGGCAGAAACTATGGCTACACCTTC

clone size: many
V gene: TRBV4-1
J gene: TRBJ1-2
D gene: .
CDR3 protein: CASSQDLSGSLYGYTF
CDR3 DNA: TGCGCCAGCAGCCAAGATCTGTCAGGTTCGCTTTATGGCTACACCTTC

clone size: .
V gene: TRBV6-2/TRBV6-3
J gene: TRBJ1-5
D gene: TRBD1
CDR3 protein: CASSESGQGARQPQHF
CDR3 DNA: TGTGCCAGCAGTGAGAGCGGACAGGGGGCACGTCAGCCCCAGCATTTT

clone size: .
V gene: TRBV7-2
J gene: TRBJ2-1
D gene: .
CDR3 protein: CASSLNAVLAGSYNEQFF
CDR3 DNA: TGTGCCAGCAGCTTAAATGCAGTACTGGCAGGGTCCTACAATGAGCAGTTCTTC

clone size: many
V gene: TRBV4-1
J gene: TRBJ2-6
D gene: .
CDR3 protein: CASSRERSGANVLTF
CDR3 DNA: TGCGCCAGCAGCCGCGAGCGATCTGGGGCCAACGTCCTGACTTTC

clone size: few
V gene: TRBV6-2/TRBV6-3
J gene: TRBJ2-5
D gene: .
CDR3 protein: CASSYSMGTPQETQYF
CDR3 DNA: TGTGCCAGCAGTTACTCGATGGGAACCCCCCAAGAGACCCAGTACTTC

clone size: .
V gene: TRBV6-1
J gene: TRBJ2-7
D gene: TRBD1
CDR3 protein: CASSDSETGFPLYEQYF
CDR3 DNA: TGTGCCAGCAGTGATTCCGAGACAGGGTTCCCCCTCTACGAGCAGTACTTC

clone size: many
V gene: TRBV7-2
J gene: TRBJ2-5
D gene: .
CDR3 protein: CASRRTGQQETQYF
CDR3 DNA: TGTGCCAGCAGACGAACAGGACAACAAGAGACCCAGTACTTC

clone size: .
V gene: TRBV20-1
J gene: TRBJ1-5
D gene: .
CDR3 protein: CSARSGIWDNQPQHF
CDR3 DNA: TGCAGTGCTAGATCCGGAATTTGGGACAATCAGCCCCAGCATTTT

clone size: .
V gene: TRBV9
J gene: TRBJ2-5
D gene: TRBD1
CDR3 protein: CASSASGTGGRETQYF
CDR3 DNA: TGTGCCAGCAGCGCCTCCGGGACAGGGGGCCGAGAGACCCAGTACTTC

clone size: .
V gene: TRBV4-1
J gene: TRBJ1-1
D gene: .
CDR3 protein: CASSQVGAPGAFF
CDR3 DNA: TGCGCCAGCAGCCAAGTTGGGGCGCCGGGAGCTTTCTTT

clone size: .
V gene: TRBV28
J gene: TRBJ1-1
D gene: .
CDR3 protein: CASSFGAGMNTEAFF
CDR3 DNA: TGTGCCAGCAGTTTCGGTGCGGGCATGAACACTGAAGCTTTCTTT

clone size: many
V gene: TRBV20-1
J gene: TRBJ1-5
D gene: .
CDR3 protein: CSARDSEEGPGNQPQHF
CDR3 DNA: TGCAGTGCTAGAGATTCTGAGGAGGGGCCGGGCAATCAGCCCCAGCATTTT

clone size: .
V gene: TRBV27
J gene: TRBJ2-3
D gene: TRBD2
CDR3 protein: CASREGSGGAWIDTQYF
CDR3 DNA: TGTGCCAGCAGAGAAGGTAGCGGGGGGGCCTGGATAGATACGCAGTATTTT

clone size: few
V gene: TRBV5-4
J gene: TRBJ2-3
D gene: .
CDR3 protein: CASTWGGPGADTQYF
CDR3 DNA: TGTGCCAGCACCTGGGGGGGGCCTGGGGCAGATACGCAGTATTTT

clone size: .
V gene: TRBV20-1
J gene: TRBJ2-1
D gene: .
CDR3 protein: CSARGRGLENNEQFF
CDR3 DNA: TGCAGTGCTAGGGGGCGGGGTCTCGAAAACAATGAGCAGTTCTTC

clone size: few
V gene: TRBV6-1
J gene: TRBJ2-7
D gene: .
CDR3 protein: CASSTRDGGSYEQYF
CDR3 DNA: TGTGCCAGCAGTACCCGGGACGGTGGTTCCTACGAGCAGTACTTC

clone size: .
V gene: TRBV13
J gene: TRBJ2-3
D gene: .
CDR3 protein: CASSIRVSDTQYF
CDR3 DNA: TGTGCCAGCAGCATCAGGGTATCGGATACGCAGTATTTT

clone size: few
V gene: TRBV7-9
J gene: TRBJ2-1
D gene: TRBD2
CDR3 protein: CASSLVAGPNEQFF
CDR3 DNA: TGTGCCAGCAGCTTAGTAGCGGGGCCAAATGAGCAGTTCTTC

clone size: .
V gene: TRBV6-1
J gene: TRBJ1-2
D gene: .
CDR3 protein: CASSEFGGSPGYTF
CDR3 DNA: TGTGCCAGCAGTGAATTCGGCGGGTCCCCTGGCTACACCTTC

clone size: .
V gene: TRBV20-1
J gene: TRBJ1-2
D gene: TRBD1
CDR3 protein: CSALGTARLINYGYTF
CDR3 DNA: TGCAGTGCCCTCGGGACAGCCAGACTTATTAACTATGGCTACACCTTC

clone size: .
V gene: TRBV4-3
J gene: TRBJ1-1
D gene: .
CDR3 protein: CASSQDLAGDKAFF
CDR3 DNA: TGCGCCAGCAGCCAAGATTTGGCAGGGGATAAAGCTTTCTTT

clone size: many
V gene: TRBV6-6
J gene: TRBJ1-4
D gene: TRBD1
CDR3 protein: CASSPPRTGSNEKLFF
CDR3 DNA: TGTGCCAGCAGTCCACCCCGGACAGGGTCTAATGAAAAACTGTTTTTT

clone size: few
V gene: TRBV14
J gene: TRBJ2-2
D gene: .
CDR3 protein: CASSRALNTGELFF
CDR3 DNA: TGTGCCAGCAGCCGGGCGTTGAACACCGGGGAGCTGTTTTTT

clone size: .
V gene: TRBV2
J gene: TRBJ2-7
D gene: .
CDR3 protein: CASSPTARIYEQYF
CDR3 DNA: TGTGCCAGCAGCCCGACAGCCCGAATCTACGAGCAGTACTTC

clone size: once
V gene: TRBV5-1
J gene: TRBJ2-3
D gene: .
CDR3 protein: CASSLESNTQYF
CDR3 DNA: TGCGCCAGCAGCTTGGAATCAAATACGCAGTATTTT

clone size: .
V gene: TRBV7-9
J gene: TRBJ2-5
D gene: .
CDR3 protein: CASLNPSGKQETQYF
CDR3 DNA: TGTGCCAGCCTAAATCCGTCAGGGAAACAAGAGACCCAGTACTTC